Ten or more counts support the clone carrying this T cell receptor (beta chain). Its antigen remains unidentified. At one end, the junction sequence differs from germline, possibly due to a read error. The record originates from a study of T cells in Graves' hyperthyroidism and ophthalmopathy. Points from the study as a whole: Most thyroid clonotypes expanded above 0.001 were also detected in blood.

Amplified TCR beta CDR3 regions derived from RNA transcripts. HTBI primers drove first-round RT-PCR of the TCR CDR3. TCRdb reprocessed the multiplex PCR reads with MiXCR, giving one entry per CDR3 protein. The profile shows 500,000 to 650,000 distinct CDR3 sequences, about 14% of them singletons. Germline CDR1 reads SGHTA; CDR2 reads FQGNSA. The CDR3 is made up of 13 amino acids. This TCR was recovered from a woman between 50 and 59 years old with Graves' ophthalmopathy. V usage is TRBV7-2 and J usage is TRBJ2-1; D gene uncertain. The sequenced sample consisted of blood. CDR3 sequence reads: CASSPYSHNEQFF. In nucleotides, the CDR3 is TGTGCCAGCAGCCCATACTCCCACAATGAGCAGTTCTTC.